These 6 T cell receptor beta chains came from one sample sequenced in a study of shared clonotypes between healthy human individuals. It was CD45RO-negative cells, positively selected for CCR7, that made up naive CD8 cells, with terminally differentiated effector memory CD45RA+ cells excluded. Libraries were prepared by immunoSEQ multiplex PCR; TCRdb keeps only in-frame clonotypes and omits some of them. The sample lists around 550,000 clones, about 95% occurring once. Sequenced: naive CD8+ T cells sorted from blood. Source of these receptors: a woman aged 25 to 39 in good health.

Regarding this clone: Other DNA sequences of this sample code for an identical CDR3. The genes are TRBV5-1 and TRBJ2-2; no definite D call. The CDR3 spans 14 residues. Germline values: CDR1 SGHRS, CDR2 YFSETQ. V was pared by 0 bases and J by 1 base, with 4 bases between. The CDR3 nucleotides read TGCGCCAGCAGCTTGGACAGGAACACCGGGGAGCTGTTTTTT. Translation gives CASSLDRNTGELFF. The full variable domain, with the rest looked up from reference TRBV5-1 and TRBJ2-2, is KAGVTQTPRYLIKTRGQQVTLSCSPISGHRSVSWYQQTPGQGLQFLFEYFSETQRNKGNFPGRFSGRQFSNSRSEMNVSTLELGDSALYLCASSLDRNTGELFFGEGSRLTVL.

The CDR3 DNA sequence: TGTGCCACCAGCAGGGAAGCTAGCGGAGCGGACGAGCAGTACTTC. Amino acid sequence: CATSREASGADEQYF. V is TRBV15 and J is TRBJ2-7; 7 bases align to TRBD2. With V trimmed by 3 bases and J by 5 bases, 10 bases remained unmatched. Germline CDR1 reads LNHNV; CDR2 reads YYDKDF (reference sequence). The CDR3 covers 15 residues. The full variable domain, in which reference TRBV15 and TRBJ2-7 provide the parts outside the CDR3, is DAMVIQNPRYQVTQFGKPVTLSCSQTLNHNVMYWYQQKSSQAPKLLFHYYDKDFNNEADTPDNFQSRRPNTSFCFLDIRSPGLGDTAMYLCATSREASGADEQYFGPGTRLTVT.

This clone was found a few times. The DNA for the CDR3 is TGTGCCAGCAGTGAGTGGACAGGGGCCATTGCCGAGCAGTACTTC. Its protein product is CASSEWTGAIAEQYF. The genes are TRBV6-1 and TRBJ2-7; the match to TRBD1 covers 9 bases. This CDR3 comprises 15 residues. Germline loops: CDR1 MNHNS, CDR2 SASEGT. Unmatched junction bases numbered 9, after V lost 3 bases and J lost 6 bases.

The genes are TRBV27 and TRBJ2-7; D is uncertain. The germline gives CDR1 MNHEY, CDR2 SMNVEV (reference sequence). V lost 2 bases and J lost 2, with 13 bases in between. The CDR3 spans 15 residues. The CDR3 DNA reads TGTGCCAGCAGTTTAGTTAGGGCCCTGGCCTACGAGCAGTACTTC. Its translation: CASSLVRALAYEQYF.

V usage is TRBV29-1 and J usage is TRBJ2-1, with 7 positions matching TRBD2. V was pared by 0 bases and J by 0 bases, with 5 bases of the junction left unmatched. Germline CDR1 reads SQVTM; CDR2 reads ANQGSEA. The CDR3 loop spans 16 amino acids. In DNA form, the CDR3 reads TGCAGCGTTGAAGATGTAACGGGAGGCTCCTACAATGAGCAGTTCTTC. It yields the protein CSVEDVTGGSYNEQFF.

The chain carries TRBV28 and TRBJ2-2; D is undetermined. The CDR3 loop spans 14 amino acids. CDR1 MDHEN and CDR2 SYDVKM come from the germline V gene. Trimming removed 8 bases from V and 1 base from J, with 11 bases in between. The chain's CDR3 is CASLSTGNTGELFF. The CDR3 coding sequence is TGTGCCAGCCTTTCAACGGGGAACACCGGGGAGCTGTTTTTT.